This T cell receptor beta chain was identified in a study of human T cells and chemical hapten exposure. From the RACE reads, TCRdb called clonotypes with MiXCR, one entry per CDR3 protein. The sample holds about 82,000 distinct CDR3 sequences; 6.6% are singletons and the top ten take approximately 1.2%. Noted time point: patch test 2, 6 weeks after DPC sensitization. Treatment meaning: therapeutic diphenylcyclopropenone sensitization with weekly scalp DPC. This clonotype has a count of ten or more. In germline, CDR1 is SGHRS, CDR2 YFSETQ. The CDR3 runs to 14 residues. Trimming removed 4 bases at V and 3 bases at J, with 12 bases between.

The rearrangement links TRBV5-1 to TRBJ2-3, with D maybe TRBD1 (5 bases). Sequences were derived from whole blood, sampled in connection with sensitization to the hapten diphenylcyclopropenone (DPC). This sequence was found in a woman younger than 45 with alopecia areata. Some clones in this sample may be carry-over from other donors' samples. CDR3 in amino acids: CASSQDSGTDTQYF. The CDR3 nucleotides read TGCGCCAGCAGCCAGGATTCAGGGACAGATACGCAGTATTTT.